This is a list of T cell receptor beta chains from one sample in a study of blood T cell repertoires in COVID-19. Clones were read by immunoSEQ multiplex PCR, and TCRdb kept only the in-frame ones, dropping some. The sample has 300,000 to 400,000 clones, 70% to 90% seen once. Sequenced material: PBMCs or T cells enriched from blood (not recorded which). The origin of the receptors is a middle-aged woman with acute COVID-19. The CDR3 runs from the conserved cysteine through the conserved F or W. Each record gives: clone size, D gene, J gene, CDR3 length, V gene, CDR3 protein, CDR3 DNA. The D gene is left open where the match is weak. Only part of the rows carry a size: once, few, many, or a class if the clone is expanded.

NA TRBD1 TRBJ2-7 15 TRBV6-5 CASSYSGTGPYEQYF TGTGCCAGCAGTTACTCGGGGACAGGACCCTACGAGCAGTACTTC
few TRBD1 TRBJ2-2 16 TRBV7-3 CASSLTGQGDTGELFF TGTGCCAGCAGCTTAACGGGACAGGGCGACACCGGGGAGCTGTTTTTT
NA TRBD2 TRBJ2-5 15 TRBV12-5 CASGLGLAGSETQYF TGTGCTAGTGGTTTGGGACTAGCGGGTTCAGAGACCCAGTACTTC
NA NA TRBJ1-1 13 TRBV6-5 CASSNRVYTEAFF TGTGCCAGCAGTAACAGGGTTTACACTGAAGCTTTCTTT
NA NA TRBJ1-5 16 TRBV19 CASSPRGYIGNQPQHF TGTGCCAGTAGTCCCAGGGGATACATAGGCAATCAGCCCCAGCATTTT
NA TRBD1 TRBJ1-1 13 TRBV19 CASGTGGRTEAFF TGTGCCAGTGGGACAGGTGGGCGGACTGAAGCTTTCTTT
NA NA TRBJ2-7 12 TRBV2 CASSDRGYEQYF TGTGCCAGCAGTGACAGGGGCTACGAGCAGTACTTC
NA TRBD1 TRBJ1-6 15 TRBV4-1 CASSQAPGQGSPLHF TGCGCCAGCAGCCAGGCACCGGGACAGGGTTCACCCCTCCACTTT
NA TRBD1 TRBJ1-1 15 TRBV5-8 CASSFVPRGRTEAFF TGTGCCAGCAGCTTTGTTCCCAGGGGGCGGACTGAAGCTTTCTTT
NA TRBD2 TRBJ2-3 16 TRBV4-2 CASSQGEGARTDTQYF TGTGCCAGCAGCCAAGGGGAGGGCGCCAGGACAGATACGCAGTATTTT
NA TRBD1 TRBJ2-7 15 TRBV27 CASSLQGALSYEQYF TGTGCCAGCAGTTTGCAGGGGGCCTTATCCTACGAGCAGTACTTC
once TRBD1 TRBJ1-1 15 TRBV15 CATSSLLTGGNEAFF TGTGCCACCAGCAGCCTGTTAACAGGGGGCAATGAAGCTTTCTTT
NA NA TRBJ2-2 15 TRBV20-1 CSASPGVGGTGELFF TGCAGTGCTAGTCCCGGGGTAGGGGGCACCGGGGAGCTGTTTTTT
NA NA TRBJ2-7 12 TRBV7-2 CASSKGVGEQYF TGTGCCAGCAGCAAAGGGGTCGGCGAGCAGTACTTC
NA NA TRBJ1-6 15 TRBV7-2 CASSFGDYYNSPLHF TGTGCCAGCAGCTTCGGTGACTACTATAATTCACCCCTCCACTTT
NA NA TRBJ1-2 13 TRBV7-8 CASSLDINYGYTF TGTGCCAGCAGCTTAGACATCAACTATGGCTACACCTTC
NA NA TRBJ2-3 14 TRBV5-1 CASSFGLASDTQYF TGCGCCAGCAGCTTTGGTCTAGCCTCAGATACGCAGTATTTT